Presented here are 16 T cell receptor beta chains from one specimen sequenced in a study of Ad26.COV2.S vaccination and SARS-CoV-2 variants. Treatment noted: some 20 received Ad26.COV2.S at low or high dose, single or two shots; 5 received placebo; per-sample allocation not given. The samples were gathered on day 63 after the first injection of vaccine or placebo. Libraries were prepared by immunoSEQ multiplex PCR; TCRdb keeps only in-frame clonotypes and omits some of them. Of about 480,000 clones in the sample, roughly nine tenths are singletons; the top ten hold 9.5% to 15%. The sample here was peripheral blood, taken in a trial of Ad26.COV2.S vaccine versus placebo. The origin of the receptors is a person aged 18 to 65 who received the Ad26.COV2.S COVID-19 vaccine or a placebo.

J is TRBJ1-4 and V is TRBV28; 9 bases map to TRBD1. The CDR3 extends over 15 amino acids. J was trimmed by 8 bases and V by 6 bases; bases with no gene match: 10. CDR1 is MDHEN and CDR2 is SYDVKM in the germline V gene. CDR3: CASRSPGQGGEKLFF. CDR3 bases: TGTGCCAGCAGGAGTCCGGGACAGGGAGGCGAAAAACTGTTTTTT.

The rearrangement links TRBV2 to TRBJ1-6; D is possibly TRBD1 (5 bases). This CDR3 spans 13 amino acids. Trimming stripped 2 bases from V and 8 bases from J, with 7 bases between. CDR1 and CDR2 from the germline V gene are SNHLY and FYNNEI. DNA of the CDR3: TGTGCCAGCAGTGAAATCAGGGATTCACCCCTCCACTTT. It yields the protein CASSEIRDSPLHF.

The table lists this clone with a few counts. The V call is TRBV6-5, the J call TRBJ1-1, with D perhaps matching TRBD1 (5 bases). Germline V gene data show CDR1 as MNHEY and CDR2 as SVGAGI. The CDR3 is 15 residues long. With 2 bases removed from V and 2 bases from J, the gap between germline ends came to 12 bases. The CDR3 DNA reads TGTGCCAGCAGTTACGGTCCGGGGGGAAACACTGAAGCTTTCTTT. Translation: CASSYGPGGNTEAFF.

Only one count was recorded for this clone. This chain uses TRBV28 with TRBJ2-7; no clear D. In germline, CDR1 is MDHEN, CDR2 SYDVKM. The V end lost 10 bases, the J end lost 4 bases, and 17 bases lay between the germline ends. The CDR3 consists of 13 residues. CDR3 protein: CATRTSVGYEQYF. As DNA, the CDR3 is TGTGCCACCAGGACCTCTGTGGGTTACGAGCAGTACTTC. The variable domain in full, completed from reference TRBV28 and TRBJ2-7, reads DVKVTQSSRYLVKRTGEKVFLECVQDMDHENMFWYRQDPGLGLRLIYFSYDVKMKEKGDIPEGYSVSREKKERFSLILESASTNQTSMYLCATRTSVGYEQYFGPGTRLTVT.

J is TRBJ1-1 and V is TRBV6-5; D is unclear. The germline V gene has CDR1 MNHEY and CDR2 SVGAGI. Trimming cost V 6 bases and J 5 bases, with 7 bases left between them. The CDR3 sequence is 11 residues long. CDR3 sequence reads: CASSQRTEAFF. The CDR3 nucleotides read TGTGCCAGCAGCCAGAGGACTGAAGCTTTCTTT.

The rearrangement links TRBV28 to TRBJ2-1, with a possible D match to TRBD2 (5 bases). The germline gives CDR1 MDHEN, CDR2 SYDVKM. This CDR3 is built from 14 residues. Trimming shortened V by 4 bases and J by 6 bases, and 13 bases separated the two germline ends. The CDR3 spells CASSSSALGNEQFF. The CDR3 region has the DNA TGTGCCAGCAGTTCATCGGCACTAGGCAATGAGCAGTTCTTC.

The chain couples TRBV2 to TRBJ2-2, with D perhaps matching TRBD1 (6 bases). From germline, CDR1 is SNHLY and CDR2 FYNNEI. CDR3 size: 15 residues. The V end lost 4 bases, the J end lost 6 bases, and 15 bases lay between the germline ends. The CDR3 coding sequence is TGTGCCAGCAGTGCGGTACAGGGATGGGCCGGGGAGCTGTTTTTT. Residues: CASSAVQGWAGELFF.

The V and J genes are TRBV29-1 and TRBJ1-1; no clear D gene. This CDR3 has 10 residues. CDR1 is SQVTM, CDR2 ANQGSEA, per germline. Trimming pared 7 bases from V and 7 bases from J, leaving 10 bases between. The CDR3 loop reads CSGRAGEAFF. The CDR3 DNA is TGCAGCGGCCGAGCGGGTGAAGCTTTCTTT.

CDR3 nucleotide sequence: TGTGCCAGTACCTTGGCCCGCTGGGACACTGAAGCTTTCTTT. This sequence encodes CASTLARWDTEAFF. The chain combines TRBV19 with TRBJ1-1; D gene ambiguous. CDR1 and CDR2 from the germline V gene are LNHDA and SQIVND (reference sequence). The CDR3 totals 14 residues. With 7 bases removed from V and 3 bases from J, the gap between germline ends came to 15 bases.

CDR3 bases: TGCGCCAGCAGCCAACTCCTACTAACCGGGGAGCTGTTTTTT. This encodes CASSQLLLTGELFF. The chain is built from TRBV4-3 and TRBJ2-2, with no clear D. V dropped 2 bases and J dropped 5 bases, with 9 bases sitting between them. This CDR3 has 14 residues. The germline V gene encodes CDR1 LGHNA and CDR2 YSLEER.

The chain has TRBV5-1 and TRBJ1-1; D gene unclear. Germline CDR1 reads SGHRS; CDR2 reads YFSETQ. The CDR3 runs 16 residues. Trimming removed 4 bases at V and 4 bases at J, with 20 bases between. The CDR3 DNA sequence: TGCGCCAGCAGCCCCGGGATTGGTCCGGGAACCACTGAAGCTTTCTTT. This codes for CASSPGIGPGTTEAFF.

V gene TRBV2 combines with J gene TRBJ2-7; D is possibly TRBD1 (7 bases). Germline V gene sequence: CDR1 SNHLY, CDR2 FYNNEI. The CDR3 runs 14 residues. Deletions cut 10 bases from V and 4 bases from J, with 20 bases between. CDR3 protein: CATAPRGALYEQYF. CDR3 sequence (DNA): TGTGCCACCGCACCCAGGGGGGCCTTATACGAGCAGTACTTC. Filled out from reference TRBV2 and TRBJ2-7, the complete variable domain reads EPEVTQTPSHQVTQMGQEVILRCVPISNHLYFYWYRQILGQKVEFLVSFYNNEISEKSEIFDDQFSVERPDGSNFTLKIRSTKLEDSAMYFCATAPRGALYEQYFGPGTRLTVT.

This chain uses TRBV5-1 with TRBJ2-7; weak D call: TRBD2 (5 bases). V gave up 2 bases and J gave up 5 bases, with 8 bases separating them. The CDR3 covers 12 residues. Germline V lookup: CDR1 SGHRS, CDR2 YFSETQ. The CDR3 sequence is CASSFTGDEQYF. The CDR3 nucleotides read TGCGCCAGCAGCTTTACCGGGGACGAGCAGTACTTC.

The count of this clone is one. The chain employs TRBV7-2 and TRBJ2-7, with 10 bases matching TRBD2. Per the germline V gene, CDR1 is SGHTA and CDR2 is FQGNSA. The junction had 9 bases not matched to a gene; V was cut back by 1 base and J by 3 bases. The CDR3 extends over 17 amino acids. The CDR3 is CASSLEASGSTHYEQYF. Written as DNA, the CDR3 is TGTGCCAGCAGCTTAGAGGCTAGCGGGAGCACCCACTACGAGCAGTACTTC.

This chain links TRBV5-1 with TRBJ2-5; tentatively, D is TRBD2 (6 bases). Germline CDR1 is SGHRS and CDR2 is YFSETQ. This CDR3 comprises 15 residues. V gave up 4 bases and J gave up 3 bases, with 16 bases separating them. The CDR3, as DNA: TGCGCCAGCAGCCCGGAGGGTTTGGCAGAAGAGACCCAGTACTTC. Translating it yields CASSPEGLAEETQYF.

CDR3 region: CASSLGQGGYEKLFF. DNA for the CDR3: TGTGCCAGCAGTCTAGGACAGGGAGGGTATGAAAAACTGTTTTTT. The rearrangement links TRBV6-5 to TRBJ1-4; TRBD1 matches 8 bases. Germline V gene lookup returns CDR1 MNHEY and CDR2 SVGAGI. CDR3 length: 15 residues. V shed 5 bases, J shed 6 bases, and the junction held 8 bases outside the gene matches.